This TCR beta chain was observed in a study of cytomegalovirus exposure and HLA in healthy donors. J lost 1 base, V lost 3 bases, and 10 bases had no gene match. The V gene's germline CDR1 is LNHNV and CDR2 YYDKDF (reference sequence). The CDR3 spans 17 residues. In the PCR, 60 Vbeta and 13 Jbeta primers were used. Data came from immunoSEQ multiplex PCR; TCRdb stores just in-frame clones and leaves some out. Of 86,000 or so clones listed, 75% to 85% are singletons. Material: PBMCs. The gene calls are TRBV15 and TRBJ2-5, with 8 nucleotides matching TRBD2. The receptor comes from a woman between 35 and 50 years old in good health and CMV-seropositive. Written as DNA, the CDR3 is TGTGCCACCAGCAGGGAAGGGCCGGGAGGGGGCCAAGAGACCCAGTACTTC. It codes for CATSREGPGGGQETQYF.